This TCR beta chain was identified in a study of blood T cell repertoires in COVID-19. Assignment of participants to cohorts was predicated upon participant-reported clinical history. V was clipped by 3 bases and J by 2 bases; unmatched bases: 7. The CDR3 runs 16 residues. CDR1 SGHDT and CDR2 YYEEEE come from the germline V gene. The assay was immunoSEQ multiplex PCR, and TCRdb's table has in-frame clones only and misses some. The table includes roughly 150,000 clones, about 84% detected once. This rearrangement joins TRBV5-6 to TRBJ1-2; 10 nucleotides align to TRBD1. Sequenced material: PBMCs or T cells enriched from blood (not recorded which). This receptor was taken from a woman between 35 and 50 years old with acute COVID-19. DNA of the CDR3: TGTGCCAGCAGCTCCCCAGGGACAGGGGTGAACTATGGCTACACCTTC. Translating gives CASSSPGTGVNYGYTF.